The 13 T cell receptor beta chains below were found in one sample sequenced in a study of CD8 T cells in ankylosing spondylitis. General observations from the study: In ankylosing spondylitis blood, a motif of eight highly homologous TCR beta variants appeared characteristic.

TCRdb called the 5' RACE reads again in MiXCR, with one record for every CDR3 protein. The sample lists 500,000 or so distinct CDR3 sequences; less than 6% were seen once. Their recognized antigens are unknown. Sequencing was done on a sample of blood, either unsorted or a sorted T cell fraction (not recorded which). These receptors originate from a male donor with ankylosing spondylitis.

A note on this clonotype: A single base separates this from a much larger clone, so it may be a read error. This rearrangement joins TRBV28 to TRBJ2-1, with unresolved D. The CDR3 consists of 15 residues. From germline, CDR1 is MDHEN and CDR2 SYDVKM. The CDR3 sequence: CASSLTPTLYNQQFF. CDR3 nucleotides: TGTGCCAGCAGTTTAACCCCCACCCTCTACAATCAGCAGTTCTTC.

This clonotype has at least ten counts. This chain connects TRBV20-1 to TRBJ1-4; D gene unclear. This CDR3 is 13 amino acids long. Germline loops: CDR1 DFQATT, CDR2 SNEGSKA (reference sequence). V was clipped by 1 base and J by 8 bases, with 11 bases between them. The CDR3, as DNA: TGCAGTGCTAGAGTGGGGTCCGGGGAAAAACTGTTTTTT. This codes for CSARVGSGEKLFF.

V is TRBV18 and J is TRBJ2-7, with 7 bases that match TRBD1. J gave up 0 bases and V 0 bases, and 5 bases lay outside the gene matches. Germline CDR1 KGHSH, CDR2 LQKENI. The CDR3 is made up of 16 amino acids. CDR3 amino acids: CASSPPTGFHSYEQYF. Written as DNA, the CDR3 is TGTGCCAGCTCACCACCGACAGGGTTTCACTCCTACGAGCAGTACTTC.

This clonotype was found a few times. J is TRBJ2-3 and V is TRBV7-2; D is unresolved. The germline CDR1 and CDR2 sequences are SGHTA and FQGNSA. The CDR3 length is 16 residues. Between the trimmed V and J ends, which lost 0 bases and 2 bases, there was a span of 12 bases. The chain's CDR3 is CASSLAGGPITDTQYF. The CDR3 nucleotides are TGTGCCAGCAGCTTAGCGGGTGGGCCTATCACAGATACGCAGTATTTT. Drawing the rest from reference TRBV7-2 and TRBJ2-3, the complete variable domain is GAGVSQSPSNKVTEKGKDVELRCDPISGHTALYWYRQSLGQGLEFLIYFQGNSAPDKSGLPSDRFSAERTGGSVSTLTIQRTQQEDSAVYLCASSLAGGPITDTQYFGPGTRLTVL.

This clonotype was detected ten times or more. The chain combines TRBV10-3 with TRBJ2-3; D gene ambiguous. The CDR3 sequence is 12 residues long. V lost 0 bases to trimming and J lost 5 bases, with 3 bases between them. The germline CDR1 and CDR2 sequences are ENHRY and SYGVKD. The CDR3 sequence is CAISESKDTQYF. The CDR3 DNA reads TGTGCCATCAGTGAGTCTAAAGATACGCAGTATTTT.

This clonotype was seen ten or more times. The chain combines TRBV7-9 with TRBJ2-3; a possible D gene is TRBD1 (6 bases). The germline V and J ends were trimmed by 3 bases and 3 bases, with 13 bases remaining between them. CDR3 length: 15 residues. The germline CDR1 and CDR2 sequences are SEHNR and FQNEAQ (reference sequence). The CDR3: CASSFNRARTDTQYF. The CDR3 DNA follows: TGTGCCAGCAGCTTCAACAGGGCGAGGACAGATACGCAGTATTTT.

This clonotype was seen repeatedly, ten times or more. CDR3 coding DNA: TGTGCCAGCAGCCCCCTTGGACAGGGGAGATTCCACGAGCAGTACTTC. Amino acids: CASSPLGQGRFHEQYF. The chain is built from TRBV4-2 and TRBJ2-7; 9 positions agree with TRBD1. The CDR3 loop spans 16 amino acids. The junction had 12 bases not matched to a gene; V was cut back by 4 bases and J by 5 bases. Germline loops: CDR1 LGHNA, CDR2 YNFKEQ.

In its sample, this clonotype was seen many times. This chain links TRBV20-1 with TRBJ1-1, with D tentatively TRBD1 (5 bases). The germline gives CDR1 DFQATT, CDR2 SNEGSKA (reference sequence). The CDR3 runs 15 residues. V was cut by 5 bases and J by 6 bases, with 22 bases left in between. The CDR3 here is CSAPDRRGEAAEAFF. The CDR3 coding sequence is TGCAGTGCTCCGGATAGGAGGGGCGAAGCAGCTGAAGCTTTCTTT.

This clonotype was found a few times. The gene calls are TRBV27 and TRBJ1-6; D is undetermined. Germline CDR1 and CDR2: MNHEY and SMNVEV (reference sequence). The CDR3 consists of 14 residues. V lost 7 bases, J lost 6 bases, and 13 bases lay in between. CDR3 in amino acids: CASKAISGNSPLHF. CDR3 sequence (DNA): TGTGCCAGCAAGGCAATTAGTGGTAATTCACCCCTCCACTTT.

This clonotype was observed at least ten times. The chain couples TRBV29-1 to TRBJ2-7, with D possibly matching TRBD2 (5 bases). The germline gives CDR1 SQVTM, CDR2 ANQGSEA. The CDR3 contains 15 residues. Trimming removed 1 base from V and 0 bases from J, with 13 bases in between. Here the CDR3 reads CSVEGTSPSSYEQYF. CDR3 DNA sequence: TGCAGCGTTGAAGGGACTTCCCCGAGCTCCTACGAGCAGTACTTC.

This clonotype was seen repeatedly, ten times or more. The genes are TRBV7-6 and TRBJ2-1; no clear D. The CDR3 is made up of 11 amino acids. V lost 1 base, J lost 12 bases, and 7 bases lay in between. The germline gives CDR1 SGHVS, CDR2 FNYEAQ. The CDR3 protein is CASSLVLVQFF. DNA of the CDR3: TGTGCCAGCAGCTTAGTGCTGGTGCAGTTCTTC.

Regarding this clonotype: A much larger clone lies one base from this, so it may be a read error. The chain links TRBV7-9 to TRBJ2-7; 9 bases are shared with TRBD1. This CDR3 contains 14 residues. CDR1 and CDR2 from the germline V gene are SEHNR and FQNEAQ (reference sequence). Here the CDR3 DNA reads TGTGCCATCAGCCACCGGGACAGGGCTTCCGAGCAGTACTTC. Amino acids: CAISHRDRASEQYF. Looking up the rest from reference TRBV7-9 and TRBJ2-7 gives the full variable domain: DTGVSQNPRHKITKRGQNVTFRCDPISEHNRLYWYRQTLGQGPEFLTYFQNEAQLEKSRLLSDRFSAERPKGSFSTLEIQRTEQGDSAMYLCAISHRDRASEQYFGPGTRLTVT.

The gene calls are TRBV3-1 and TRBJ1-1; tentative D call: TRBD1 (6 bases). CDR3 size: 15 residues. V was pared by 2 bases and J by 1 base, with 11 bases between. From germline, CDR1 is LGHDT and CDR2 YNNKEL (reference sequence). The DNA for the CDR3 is TGTGCCAGCAGCCAATGGGGGCGGTCGAACACTGAAGCTTTCTTT. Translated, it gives CASSQWGRSNTEAFF.